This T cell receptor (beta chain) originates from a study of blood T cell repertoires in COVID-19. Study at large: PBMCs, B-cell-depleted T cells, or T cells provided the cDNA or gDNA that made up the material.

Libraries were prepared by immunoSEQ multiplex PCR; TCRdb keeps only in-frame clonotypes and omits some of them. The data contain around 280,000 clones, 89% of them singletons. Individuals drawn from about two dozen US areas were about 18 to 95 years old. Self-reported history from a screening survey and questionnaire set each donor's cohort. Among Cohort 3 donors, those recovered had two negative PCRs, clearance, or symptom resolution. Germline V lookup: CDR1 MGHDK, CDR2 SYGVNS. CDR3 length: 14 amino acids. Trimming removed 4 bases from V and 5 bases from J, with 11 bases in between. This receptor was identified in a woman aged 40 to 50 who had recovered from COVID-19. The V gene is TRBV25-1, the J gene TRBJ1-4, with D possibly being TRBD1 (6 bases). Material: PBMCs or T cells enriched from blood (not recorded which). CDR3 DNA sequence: TGTGCCAGCAGTGTGTTCGGGACAAATGAAAAACTGTTTTTT. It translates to CASSVFGTNEKLFF. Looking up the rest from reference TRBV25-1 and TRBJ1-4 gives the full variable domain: EADIYQTPRYLVIGTGKKITLECSQTMGHDKMYWYQQDPGMELHLIHYSYGVNSTEKGDLSSESTVSRIRTEHFPLTLESARPSHTSQYLCASSVFGTNEKLFFGSGTQLSVL.